This TCR beta chain was recovered during a study of blood T cell repertoires in COVID-19. Repertoires were generated with immunoSEQ multiplex PCR, while TCRdb's copy carries only in-frame clones and drops some. The sample has over 200,000 clones; about 88% are singletons. Germline V gene data show CDR1 as SQVTM and CDR2 as ANQGSEA. The CDR3 has 13 amino acids. Trimming removed 4 bases from V and 5 bases from J; junction bases left unmatched: 5. J is TRBJ1-1 and V is TRBV29-1, with 9 nucleotides matching TRBD1. This TCR was sampled from a woman aged 60-75 years with acute or convalescent COVID-19. The specimen was peripheral blood. The CDR3 reads CSVGDREGTEAFF. The CDR3 coding sequence is TGCAGCGTTGGGGACAGGGAGGGGACTGAAGCTTTCTTT.